The 9 T cell receptor beta chains below were found in one sample sequenced in a study of OX40 agonist ivuxolimab in advanced cancers. Clones were read by immunoSEQ multiplex PCR, and TCRdb kept only the in-frame ones, dropping some. This sample has around 30,000 clones; around 88% occur once, and the top ten carry less than 30%. Here the sequenced sample was CD4+ or CD8+ T cells sorted from blood, taken in a trial of the OX40 agonist ivuxolimab. These receptor sequences come from an adult with an advanced solid tumor such as melanoma, head and neck, liver or kidney cancer.

J is TRBJ1-3 and V is TRBV15; maybe TRBD1 (5 bases). Germline V gene lookup returns CDR1 LNHNV and CDR2 YYDKDF (reference sequence). Trimming removed 3 bases at V and 6 bases at J, with 9 bases between. This CDR3 has 13 residues. CDR3 loop: CATSRQGKNTIYF. As DNA, the CDR3 is TGTGCCACCAGCAGGCAGGGCAAAAACACCATATATTTT.

The rearrangement joins TRBV27 to TRBJ1-5; no definite D call. Looked up from germline, CDR1 is MNHEY and CDR2 is SMNVEV (reference sequence). Trimming removed 3 bases from V and 1 base from J, with 7 bases in between. The CDR3 loop spans 14 amino acids. The DNA for the CDR3 is TGTGCCAGCAGTTTTGGCGGCAGCAATCAGCCCCAGCATTTT. This sequence encodes CASSFGGSNQPQHF.

This clone appeared once. The chain employs TRBV7-3 and TRBJ2-7, with TRBD2 matching 11 bases. CDR3 size: 15 residues. V shed 3 bases, J shed 2 bases, and the junction held 3 bases outside the gene matches. Germline V CDR1 and CDR2: SGHTA, FQGTGA. The CDR3 region has the DNA TGTGCCAGCAGCTTGGGACTAGCGGCTACCTACGAGCAGTACTTC. Protein: CASSLGLAATYEQYF. Using reference TRBV7-3 and TRBJ2-7 for the parts outside the CDR3, the full variable domain is GAGVSQTPSNKVTEKGKYVELRCDPISGHTALYWYRQSLGQGPEFLIYFQGTGAADDSGLPNDRFFAVRPEGSVSTLKIQRTERGDSAVYLCASSLGLAATYEQYFGPGTRLTVT.

This chain uses TRBV5-1 with TRBJ1-2, with 8 positions matching TRBD1. V trimming: 4 bases; J trimming: 5 bases; junction bases outside the gene matches: 10. CDR1 and CDR2 from the germline V gene are SGHRS and YFSETQ. This CDR3 spans 15 amino acids. CDR3 DNA: TGCGCCAGCAGCAACACCGGGACAGGATCTTATGGCTACACCTTC. Encoded protein: CASSNTGTGSYGYTF.

The table lists this clone with a count of one. This chain links TRBV7-9 with TRBJ1-2; tentative D call: TRBD1 (6 bases). The length of the CDR3 is 14 residues. Deletions cut 5 bases from V and 2 bases from J, with 12 bases between. The germline V gene has CDR1 SEHNR and CDR2 FQNEAQ (reference sequence). DNA for the CDR3: TGTGCCAGCAGCACAGGGACGGAAAACTATGGCTACACCTTC. This encodes CASSTGTENYGYTF.

The table lists this clone with a few counts. The chain uses TRBV6-6 and TRBJ2-1; D gene uncertain. Deletions cut 6 bases from V and 0 bases from J, with 12 bases between. The CDR3 sequence is 15 residues long. Germline V lookup: CDR1 MNHNY, CDR2 SVGAGI (reference sequence). DNA of the CDR3: TGTGCCAGCAGCCCGTCAGCAAGCTCCTACAATGAGCAGTTCTTC. Its protein is CASSPSASSYNEQFF.

The J gene is TRBJ2-2, the V gene TRBV9; 8 positions agree with TRBD1. The CDR3 is made up of 16 amino acids. Trimming removed 0 bases from V and 5 bases from J; junction bases left unmatched: 6. Germline CDR1 SGDLS, CDR2 YYNGEE. The CDR3: CASSVAPQGATGELFF. The CDR3 nucleotides read TGTGCCAGCAGCGTAGCCCCCCAGGGGGCTACCGGGGAGCTGTTTTTT.

The chain employs TRBV5-6 and TRBJ2-7, with 7 bases identical to TRBD2. CDR3 length equals 14 residues. The ends lost 7 bases at V and 0 bases at J; junction bases unmatched: 7. CDR1 SGHDT and CDR2 YYEEEE come from the germline V gene. CDR3 sequence reads: CASGRGVPSYEQYF. The CDR3 DNA follows: TGTGCCAGCGGCCGGGGGGTACCCTCCTACGAGCAGTACTTC.

J is TRBJ2-7 and V is TRBV9; 9 positions agree with TRBD1. The CDR3 has 15 amino acids. Unmatched junction bases numbered 8, after V lost 0 bases and J lost 7 bases. Per germline, CDR1 SGDLS and CDR2 YYNGEE. The CDR3 DNA sequence: TGTGCCAGCAGCGTAGGTGGGACAGGGAGGGAAGAGCAGTACTTC. Protein: CASSVGGTGREEQYF.